Listed below are T cell receptor beta chains from one sample, sequenced in a study of T cell changes during pregnancy in multiple sclerosis. Sequencing used immunoSEQ multiplex PCR; TCRdb keeps in-frame clones, though not all of them. The sample contains 56,000 or so clones, 70% to 90% of which appear only once. The sample in question was peripheral blood, obtained after pregnancy. The receptors here all came from a female donor with multiple sclerosis, enrolled in a pregnancy study. Each CDR3 is given with its conserved first and last residue. D genes are given only for firm matches. Clone size appears in some rows only: once, few, many, or a class for an expanded clone.

j_call: TRBJ2-7; clone_size: -; v_call: TRBV4-1; d_call: -; cdr3_aa: CASSQERGYYEQYF; cdr3_nt: TGCGCCAGCAGCCAAGAAAGGGGTTACTACGAGCAGTACTTC
j_call: TRBJ2-7; clone_size: -; v_call: TRBV29-1; d_call: -; cdr3_aa: CSVWGGTPASSYEQYF; cdr3_nt: TGCAGCGTGTGGGGGGGCACCCCAGCGAGCTCCTACGAGCAGTACTTC
j_call: TRBJ1-4; clone_size: -; v_call: TRBV28; d_call: -; cdr3_aa: CASSFPPGSNEKLFF; cdr3_nt: TGTGCCAGCAGTTTCCCCCCAGGGTCTAATGAAAAACTGTTTTTT
j_call: TRBJ1-4; clone_size: -; v_call: TRBV11-2; d_call: TRBD1; cdr3_aa: CASSSSDRVEGLFF; cdr3_nt: TGTGCCAGCAGCTCCTCGGACAGGGTGGAGGGACTGTTTTTT
j_call: TRBJ1-1; clone_size: -; v_call: TRBV6-4; d_call: -; cdr3_aa: CASSAGTWRSTEAFF; cdr3_nt: TGTGCCAGCAGTGCAGGGACATGGAGGAGCACTGAAGCTTTCTTT
j_call: TRBJ2-1; clone_size: -; v_call: TRBV2; d_call: -; cdr3_aa: CASSILGSFDEQFF; cdr3_nt: TGTGCCAGCAGTATACTCGGGTCATTCGATGAGCAGTTCTTC
j_call: TRBJ2-1; clone_size: -; v_call: TRBV6-4; d_call: -; cdr3_aa: CASSESGQGPVNEQFF; cdr3_nt: TGTGCCAGCAGTGAGAGTGGGCAGGGCCCCGTCAATGAGCAGTTCTTC
j_call: TRBJ2-1; clone_size: -; v_call: TRBV18; d_call: TRBD2; cdr3_aa: CASSETSGGTYHNEQFF; cdr3_nt: TGTGCCAGCTCGGAAACTAGCGGGGGGACTTACCACAATGAGCAGTTCTTC
j_call: TRBJ1-1; clone_size: few; v_call: TRBV11-2; d_call: TRBD1; cdr3_aa: CASSSLGTGGFGNTEAFF; cdr3_nt: TGTGCCAGCAGCTCGCTCGGGACAGGGGGCTTCGGGAACACTGAAGCTTTCTTT
j_call: TRBJ1-1; clone_size: few; v_call: TRBV5-1; d_call: -; cdr3_aa: CASSLEIPGDNTEAFF; cdr3_nt: TGCGCCAGCAGCTTGGAGATACCGGGAGACAACACTGAAGCTTTCTTT
j_call: TRBJ2-1; clone_size: -; v_call: TRBV11-3; d_call: TRBD1; cdr3_aa: CASSATGADNEQFF; cdr3_nt: TGTGCCAGCAGCGCGACAGGGGCGGACAATGAGCAGTTCTTC
j_call: TRBJ1-1; clone_size: -; v_call: TRBV4-3; d_call: -; cdr3_aa: CASSQERRYTEAFF; cdr3_nt: TGCGCCAGCAGCCAAGAGAGGCGGTACACTGAAGCTTTCTTT